These T cell receptor beta chains were read from a single sample in a study of lymphopenia after photon versus proton radiotherapy. Repertoires were generated with immunoSEQ multiplex PCR, while TCRdb's copy carries only in-frame clones and drops some. Among 7,000 to 8,500 clones listed, 85% to 95% were seen once. Sequences were derived from peripheral blood, sampled from a patient treated with photon-based radiotherapy. The receptors derive from a woman in her 50s with cholangiocarcinoma. CDR3s include the opening cysteine and the closing phenylalanine or tryptophan. D genes are given only for firm matches.

. TRBJ1-1 TRBV7-2 CASSESGGNTEAFF TGTGCTTCCTCGGAATCTGGGGGAAACACTGAAGCTTTCTTT
TRBD1 TRBJ1-6 TRBV4-3 CASSQTLPGQSNSPLHF TGCGCCAGCAGCCAAACACTTCCGGGACAGAGCAATTCACCCCTCCACTTT
TRBD1 TRBJ1-6 TRBV19 CASRTSRGTGRNSPLHF TGTGCCAGTAGAACCTCCAGGGGGACAGGGCGTAATTCACCCCTCCACTTT
. TRBJ2-7 TRBV5-4 CASSPRSDSYEQYF TGTGCCAGCAGCCCCCGATCCGACAGCTACGAGCAGTACTTC
. TRBJ1-1 TRBV5-6 CASSLMGNTEAFF TGTGCCAGCAGCTTGATGGGGAACACTGAAGCTTTCTTT
. TRBJ1-2 TRBV5-6 CASSLWQINYGYTF TGTGCCAGCAGCTTGTGGCAGATCAACTATGGCTACACCTTC
. TRBJ2-1 TRBV7-9 CASIPFWSGPPLYNEQFF TGTGCCAGCATCCCGTTTTGGAGCGGGCCCCCTCTCTACAATGAGCAGTTCTTC
TRBD2 TRBJ2-1 TRBV30 CAILAGQGEQFF TGTGCCATATTAGCGGGGCAGGGTGAGCAGTTCTTC
. TRBJ1-1 TRBV4-3 CASSQDENTEAFF TGCGCCAGCAGCCAAGACGAGAACACTGAAGCTTTCTTT
. TRBJ1-2 TRBV5-8 CASSFRWGGGDGYTF TGTGCCAGCAGCTTCCGTTGGGGTGGGGGTGATGGCTACACCTTC
. TRBJ2-1 TRBV5-1 CASSLEWGDNEQFF TGCGCCAGCAGCTTGGAATGGGGGGACAATGAGCAGTTCTTC
. TRBJ1-1 TRBV11-2 CASSLSFFGRGPEAFF TGTGCCAGCAGCTTGTCCTTTTTTGGAAGGGGTCCTGAAGCTTTCTTT
. TRBJ2-1 TRBV4-3 CASSQDWTAGEQFF TGCGCCAGCAGCCAAGATTGGACTGCCGGGGAGCAGTTCTTC
. TRBJ1-3 TRBV7-9 CASSPAGPRSGNTIYF TGTGCCAGCAGCCCAGCAGGCCCTCGCTCTGGAAACACCATATATTTT
. TRBJ1-4 TRBV28 CASKVSLVEKLFF TGTGCCAGCAAAGTCAGCCTCGTTGAAAAACTGTTTTTT
. TRBJ1-4 TRBV18 CASSSIESLGEKLFF TGTGCCAGCTCTTCGATCGAAAGTTTGGGTGAAAAACTGTTTTTT
TRBD2 TRBJ2-5 TRBV5-6 CASSLELAGVFQETQYF TGTGCCAGCAGCTTAGAGCTAGCGGGGGTCTTCCAAGAGACCCAGTACTTC